This T cell receptor (beta chain) was documented in a study of identical twins. This CDR3 is built from 15 residues. Per germline, CDR1 MGHRA and CDR2 YSYEKL. V was cut by 0 bases and J by 7 bases, with 15 bases left in between. From the 5' RACE reads, TCRdb called clonotypes with MiXCR, one entry per CDR3 protein. The repertoire holds more than 650,000 distinct CDR3 sequences, with around 6% as singletons. The sequencing sample was made of naive T cells sorted from blood. The clonotype was recovered from a man aged 18 to 29 in good health. The gene calls are TRBV4-1 and TRBJ1-1; perhaps TRBD1 as D (5 bases). CDR3 sequence: CASSQDPAGVIEAFF. In nucleotides, the CDR3 is TGCGCCAGCAGCCAAGATCCTGCGGGGGTGATTGAAGCTTTCTTT.